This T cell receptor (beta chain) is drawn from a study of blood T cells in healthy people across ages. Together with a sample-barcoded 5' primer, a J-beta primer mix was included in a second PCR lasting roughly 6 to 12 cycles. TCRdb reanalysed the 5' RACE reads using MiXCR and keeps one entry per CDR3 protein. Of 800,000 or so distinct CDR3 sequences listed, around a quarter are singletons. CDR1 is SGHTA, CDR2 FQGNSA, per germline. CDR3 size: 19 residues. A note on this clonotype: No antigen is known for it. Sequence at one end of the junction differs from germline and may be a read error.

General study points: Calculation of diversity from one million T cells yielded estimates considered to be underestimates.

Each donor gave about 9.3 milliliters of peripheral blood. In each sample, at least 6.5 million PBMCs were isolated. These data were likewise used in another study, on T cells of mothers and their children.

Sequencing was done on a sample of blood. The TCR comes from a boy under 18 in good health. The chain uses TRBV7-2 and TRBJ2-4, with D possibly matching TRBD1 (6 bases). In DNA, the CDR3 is TGTGCCAACAGCCCAAGGACAGATAGCCTTGGGGTGGCCAAAAACATTCAGTACTTC. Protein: CANSPRTDSLGVAKNIQYF.